The 15 T cell receptor beta chains below come from one sample, sequenced in a study of blood T cells in healthy people across ages. A J-beta primer mix and a sample-barcoded 5' primer were used in a second PCR of about 7 to 12 cycles. From the 5' RACE reads, TCRdb called clonotypes with MiXCR, one entry per CDR3 protein. The repertoire holds some 1.8 million distinct CDR3 sequences, more than 35% seen once, with roughly 23% in the top ten. The sequenced sample consisted of blood. These receptors all come from a human donor in good health.

The chain carries TRBV7-2 and TRBJ2-2, with D uncertain. This CDR3 has 13 amino acids. V dropped 5 bases and J dropped 5 bases, with 9 bases sitting between them. CDR1 and CDR2 (germline): SGHTA, FQGNSA. The CDR3 sequence: CASSRMGTGELFF. The CDR3 DNA is TGTGCCAGCAGCAGAATGGGTACCGGGGAGCTGTTTTTT. Supplemented by reference TRBV7-2 and TRBJ2-2, the full variable domain reads GAGVSQSPSNKVTEKGKDVELRCDPISGHTALYWYRQSLGQGLEFLIYFQGNSAPDKSGLPSDRFSAERTGGSVSTLTIQRTQQEDSAVYLCASSRMGTGELFFGEGSRLTVL.

The chain couples TRBV7-3 to TRBJ2-5; D may correspond to TRBD1 or TRBD2 (7 bases each). V lost 5 bases and J 7 bases, leaving 17 bases between the germline ends. CDR1 is SGHTA, CDR2 FQGTGA, per germline. The CDR3 is 14 amino acids. The CDR3, as DNA: TGTGCCAGCAGCCAGGGGGGGACAAGCCTGACCCAGTACTTC. Protein: CASSQGGTSLTQYF.

This clonotype was detected a few times. The rearrangement joins TRBV29-1 to TRBJ2-1; 7 positions match TRBD2. Germline V lookup: CDR1 SQVTM, CDR2 ANQGSEA. The CDR3 length is 11 residues. V was pared by 4 bases and J by 10 bases, with 4 bases of the junction left unmatched. The CDR3 nucleotides read TGCAGCGTTGGGGGGGAGGGGGAGCAGTTCTTC. Translating it yields CSVGGEGEQFF.

J is TRBJ2-1 and V is TRBV20-1, with no clear D. Germline-derived CDR1 and CDR2 are DFQATT and SNEGSKA (reference sequence). The CDR3 sequence is 14 residues long. Deletions cut 1 base from V and 3 bases from J, with 10 bases between. Here the CDR3 DNA reads TGCAGTGCTAGAGTTCCGACCGTCTACAATGAGCAGTTCTTC. Protein sequence: CSARVPTVYNEQFF.

This chain links TRBV18 with TRBJ1-2, with 7 bases aligning to TRBD1. Germline V gene sequence: CDR1 KGHSH, CDR2 LQKENI. The CDR3 is made up of 16 amino acids. Trimming removed 0 bases from V and 3 bases from J; junction bases left unmatched: 7. The CDR3 is CASSPPLDRDHYGYTF. CDR3 DNA sequence: TGTGCCAGCTCACCACCGCTAGACAGGGACCACTATGGCTACACCTTC.

This clonotype was seen a few times. V gene TRBV14 combines with J gene TRBJ2-1; D ambiguous. With 4 bases removed from V and 8 bases from J, the gap between germline ends came to 12 bases. The CDR3 length is 13 residues. Germline V gene lookup returns CDR1 SGHDN and CDR2 FVKESK. The CDR3 sequence: CASSLLNIDEQFF. DNA of the CDR3: TGTGCCAGCAGCCTCTTGAACATCGATGAGCAGTTCTTC.

This chain uses TRBV5-1 with TRBJ2-1, with 8 bases lining up with TRBD1. The CDR3 consists of 15 residues. Germline-derived CDR1 and CDR2 are SGHRS and YFSETQ. After removal of 4 bases from V and 6 bases from J, the junction contained 9 bases not matched to a gene. The CDR3 DNA follows: TGCGCCAGCAGCCAGGGGGTACAGGGGGTCAATGAGCAGTTCTTC. Its translation is CASSQGVQGVNEQFF.

CDR3 protein: CASCLAHGNYEQYF. The CDR3 DNA is TGTGCCAGCTGTCTGGCCCATGGGAACTACGAGCAGTACTTC. The V gene is TRBV2, the J gene TRBJ2-7, with unresolved D. Trimming took off 8 bases at V and 3 bases at J, with 17 bases between the two ends. The CDR3 sequence is 14 residues long. Looked up from germline, CDR1 is SNHLY and CDR2 is FYNNEI.

This clonotype was seen more than once but under ten times. One junction end does not reproduce the germline sequence, and a read error may be involved. V and J are TRBV2 and TRBJ1-2; D is possibly TRBD1 (5 bases). This CDR3 contains 15 residues. In germline, CDR1 is SNHLY, CDR2 FYNNEI. CDR3 sequence: CASSEAWQGYYGYTF. In DNA, the CDR3 is TGCGCCAGCAGTGAAGCATGGCAGGGCTACTATGGCTACACCTTC.

The chain links TRBV4-1 to TRBJ1-2, with a possible D match to TRBD1 (6 bases). Trimming took off 4 bases at V and 4 bases at J, with 28 bases between the two ends. This CDR3 spans 19 amino acids. Germline lookup yields CDR1 MGHRA and CDR2 YSYEKL. This CDR3 reads CASSRAEVYGPGGSYGYTF. CDR3 bases: TGCGCCAGCAGCCGGGCCGAGGTTTACGGTCCGGGGGGCAGCTATGGCTACACCTTC.

The chain is built from TRBV6-5 and TRBJ2-7; unclear D gene. This CDR3 is built from 15 residues. Per the germline V gene, CDR1 is MNHEY and CDR2 is SVGAGI. The V end was cut by 2 bases, the J end by 6 bases, with 17 bases between. CDR3 region: CASSYEPATGSEQYF. The CDR3 region has the DNA TGTGCCAGCAGTTACGAGCCAGCGACTGGTTCCGAGCAGTACTTC.

The sample holds a few counts of this clonotype. The rearrangement joins TRBV4-3 to TRBJ1-5; D is possibly TRBD1 (6 bases). The CDR3 consists of 14 residues. Per the germline V gene, CDR1 is LGHNA and CDR2 is YSLEER. The V gene lost 2 bases and the J gene lost 4 bases, with 9 bases spanning the gap. In nucleotides, the CDR3 is TGCGCCAGCAGCCAATACAGGGAAAATCAGCCCCAGCATTTT. This codes for CASSQYRENQPQHF.

This clonotype has a single count. The rearrangement joins TRBV5-1 to TRBJ1-2, with no clear D. The V gene's germline CDR1 is SGHRS and CDR2 YFSETQ. Deletions cut 4 bases from V and 3 bases from J, with 13 bases between. The CDR3 consists of 14 residues. In DNA, the CDR3 is TGCGCCAGCAGCCTCTTCGTGGATGACTATGGCTACACCTTC. It is translated as CASSLFVDDYGYTF.

The chain has TRBV20-1 and TRBJ1-2; TRBD1 matches at 7 bases. Germline V gives CDR1 DFQATT, CDR2 SNEGSKA (reference sequence). Trimming removed 0 bases from V and 8 bases from J; junction bases left unmatched: 9. CDR3 length equals 14 residues. The CDR3, as DNA: TGCAGTGCTAGAGATCGGCAGGGGGTTCGAGGCTACACCTTC. Amino acids: CSARDRQGVRGYTF.

Points on this clonotype: The junction departs from germline at one end; a sequencing error may be responsible. V gene TRBV9 combines with J gene TRBJ2-7, with D tentatively TRBD1 or TRBD2 (5 bases each). This CDR3 has 15 residues. Germline assignment: CDR1 SGDLS and CDR2 YYNGEE. This chain's CDR3 is CASSGFRDGAYEQYF. The CDR3 DNA reads as TGCGCCAGCAGCGGTTTCCGGGACGGAGCCTACGAGCAGTACTTC.